Each of the 17 T cell receptor beta chains below was sequenced from the same sample in a study of human T cells and chemical hapten exposure. TCRdb used MiXCR to reprocess the RACE reads, holding one entry per CDR3 protein. The sample contains under 95,000 distinct CDR3 sequences, 8.5% of which appear only once. Time point of the sample: pre-sensitization, week 0. The treatment was: therapeutic diphenylcyclopropenone sensitization with weekly scalp DPC. Sequenced material: whole blood, taken in connection with sensitization to the hapten diphenylcyclopropenone (DPC). These receptors were obtained from a man aged 40-49 years with alopecia areata. Some clones in this sample may be carry-over from other donors' samples.

This clonotype was recorded many times. This chain uses TRBV12-3 or TRBV12-4 with TRBJ1-2; no reliable D call. This CDR3 spans 14 amino acids. Trimming shortened V by 7 bases and J by 0 bases, and 12 bases separated the two germline ends. CDR3 nucleotides: TGTGCCAGCACCCTCCCCTTAGCTAACTATGGCTACACCTTC. Amino acid sequence: CASTLPLANYGYTF.

In this sample, this clonotype turned up many times. The chain joins TRBV24-1 to TRBJ2-4; D gene unclear. CDR1 and CDR2 (germline): KGHDR, SFDVKD. Trimming left V 4 bases short and J 5 bases short, with 8 bases between. The CDR3 is 13 amino acids. CDR3 sequence (DNA): TGTGCCACCAGTGACCGGACGGAAAACATTCAGTACTTC. Amino acids: CATSDRTENIQYF.

There are a few counts of this clonotype. The V and J genes are TRBV12-3 or TRBV12-4 and TRBJ2-1; 9 nucleotides align to TRBD1. The CDR3 length is 17 residues. J gave up 4 bases and V 3 bases, and 10 bases lay outside the gene matches. This chain's CDR3 is CASSFPLRDRDYNEQFF. The CDR3 DNA reads as TGTGCCAGCAGTTTTCCCCTCCGGGACAGGGATTACAATGAGCAGTTCTTC.

This clonotype was detected a few times. The chain has TRBV3-1 and TRBJ2-1; D might be TRBD1 (5 bases). Germline CDR1 reads LGHDT; CDR2 reads YNNKEL (reference sequence). Trimming pared 6 bases from V and 8 bases from J, leaving 11 bases between. The CDR3 sequence is 12 residues long. In DNA form, the CDR3 reads TGTGCCAGCAGTGTCGGACACTATGAGCAGTTCTTC. It codes for CASSVGHYEQFF.

This clonotype was seen a few times. DNA of the CDR3: TGTGCCAGCAGCCGACGACAGGGCCCCTACAATGAGCAGTTCTTC. This encodes CASSRRQGPYNEQFF. The chain carries TRBV28 and TRBJ2-1, with 7 positions matching TRBD1. Germline V gene sequence: CDR1 MDHEN, CDR2 SYDVKM. J lost 2 bases, V lost 6 bases, and 7 bases had no gene match. This CDR3 contains 15 residues. The entire variable domain, with the rest obtained from reference TRBV28 and TRBJ2-1, is as follows: DVKVTQSSRYLVKRTGEKVFLECVQDMDHENMFWYRQDPGLGLRLIYFSYDVKMKEKGDIPEGYSVSREKKERFSLILESASTNQTSMYLCASSRRQGPYNEQFFGPGTRLTVL.

V gene TRBV27 combines with J gene TRBJ1-6; 7 nucleotides align to TRBD1. V dropped 3 bases and J dropped 9; count of bases not matched to a gene: 8. Germline V gene lookup returns CDR1 MNHEY and CDR2 SMNVEV (reference sequence). CDR3 length equals 15 residues. In DNA form, the CDR3 reads TGTGCCAGCAGTTTTAAGTCACAGGGGCGTTCACCCCTCCACTTT. Protein product: CASSFKSQGRSPLHF.

This clonotype has a handful of counts. V and J are TRBV28 and TRBJ2-5, with a weak D call TRBD2 (5 bases). The germline V and J ends were trimmed by 10 bases and 6 bases, with 15 bases remaining between them. This CDR3 comprises 12 residues. Germline lookup yields CDR1 MDHEN and CDR2 SYDVKM. CDR3 in amino acids: CATGSELKTQYF. The CDR3 nucleotides read TGTGCCACGGGGAGCGAGCTGAAGACCCAGTACTTC.

In this sample, this clonotype turned up many times. The rearrangement links TRBV7-9 to TRBJ1-1; D is ambiguous. Germline-derived CDR1 and CDR2 are SEHNR and FQNEAQ (reference sequence). Trimming shortened V by 2 bases and J by 0 bases, and 4 bases separated the two germline ends. There are 13 residues in the CDR3. CDR3 DNA: TGTGCCAGCAGCTTACACATGAACACTGAAGCTTTCTTT. It specifies CASSLHMNTEAFF.

This clonotype came up many times. The rearrangement links TRBV9 to TRBJ2-5; 11 nucleotides line up with TRBD2. CDR1 and CDR2 from the germline V gene are SGDLS and YYNGEE. The CDR3 extends over 17 amino acids. Trimming at V came to 4 bases and at J to 2 bases, leaving 10 bases not matched to a gene. The CDR3 sequence is CASSPGVLAGGQETQYF. The CDR3, as DNA: TGTGCCAGCAGCCCAGGGGTTCTAGCGGGAGGACAAGAGACCCAGTACTTC.

In its sample, this clonotype was seen many times. The chain recombines TRBV6-2 or TRBV6-3 with TRBJ2-7; D is undetermined. The V end lost 4 bases, the J end lost 5 bases, and 15 bases lay between the germline ends. Germline lookup yields CDR1 MNHEY and CDR2 SVGEGT. The CDR3 is made up of 14 amino acids. CDR3 bases: TGTGCCAGCAGTTCCAGCAGCTCTCGGGACGAGCAGTACGTC. Protein sequence: CASSSSSSRDEQYV.

This clonotype showed up just a few times. V and J are TRBV27 and TRBJ1-1, with unresolved D. The length of the CDR3 is 14 residues. Germline loops: CDR1 MNHEY, CDR2 SMNVEV (reference sequence). Deletions cut 0 bases from V and 8 bases from J, with 13 bases between. As DNA, the CDR3 is TGTGCCAGCAGTTTATCCTGGCAGCGGATCGAAGCTTTCTTT. Its protein product is CASSLSWQRIEAFF.

The chain couples TRBV7-9 to TRBJ2-1, with D unclear. The germline CDR1 and CDR2 sequences are SEHNR and FQNEAQ (reference sequence). Trimming cost V 2 bases and J 7 bases, with 12 bases left between them. This CDR3 comprises 14 residues. CDR3 amino acids: CASSLIGTVNEQFF. For the CDR3, the DNA is TGTGCCAGCAGCTTAATCGGTACGGTGAATGAGCAGTTCTTC.

The sample holds many counts of this clonotype. CDR3 protein: CASSERLAGGGTDTQYF. CDR3 DNA: TGTGCCAGCAGCGAACGACTAGCGGGAGGTGGGACAGATACGCAGTATTTT. The chain carries TRBV7-6 and TRBJ2-3, with 13 nucleotides matching TRBD2. The germline V gene encodes CDR1 SGHVS and CDR2 FNYEAQ. V lost 5 bases, J lost 3 bases, and 8 bases stayed unmatched. CDR3 length: 17 residues.

In this sample, this clonotype turned up a few times. The V and J genes are TRBV30 and TRBJ2-1, with unresolved D. Germline V lookup: CDR1 GTSNPN, CDR2 SVGIG (reference sequence). V gave up 3 bases and J gave up 10 bases, with 7 bases separating them. The CDR3 loop spans 10 amino acids. CDR3 loop: CAWRAPEQFF. Written as DNA, the CDR3 is TGTGCCTGGAGGGCCCCGGAGCAGTTCTTC.

The V and J genes are TRBV27 and TRBJ2-5; 8 positions match TRBD2. The junction had 9 bases not matched to a gene; V was cut back by 2 bases and J by 7 bases. The CDR3 covers 15 residues. Per germline, CDR1 MNHEY and CDR2 SMNVEV (reference sequence). The CDR3 bases are TGTGCCAGCAGTTTAGGCGGGAGGCCAGGGTCGACCCAGTACTTC. The encoded protein is CASSLGGRPGSTQYF.

This clonotype came up a few times. J is TRBJ2-7 and V is TRBV5-1, with 10 nucleotides matching TRBD2. This CDR3 region has 17 residues. Germline CDR1 and CDR2: SGHRS and YFSETQ. V lost 3 bases and J lost 2; bases outside the gene matches: 11. CDR3 sequence reads: CASSSGLAVTMPYEQYF. The CDR3 coding sequence is TGCGCCAGCAGCTCCGGACTAGCGGTAACTATGCCCTACGAGCAGTACTTC.

Only a few counts were recorded for this clonotype. The chain is built from TRBV29-1 and TRBJ2-5, with TRBD2 matching 12 bases. Germline CDR1 reads SQVTM; CDR2 reads ANQGSEA. The CDR3 has 14 residues. Trimming took 4 bases from V and 5 from J; bases not matched to a gene: 5. The CDR3 is CSVGRLAGAETQYF. The CDR3, as DNA: TGCAGCGTTGGAAGACTAGCGGGAGCGGAGACCCAGTACTTC.